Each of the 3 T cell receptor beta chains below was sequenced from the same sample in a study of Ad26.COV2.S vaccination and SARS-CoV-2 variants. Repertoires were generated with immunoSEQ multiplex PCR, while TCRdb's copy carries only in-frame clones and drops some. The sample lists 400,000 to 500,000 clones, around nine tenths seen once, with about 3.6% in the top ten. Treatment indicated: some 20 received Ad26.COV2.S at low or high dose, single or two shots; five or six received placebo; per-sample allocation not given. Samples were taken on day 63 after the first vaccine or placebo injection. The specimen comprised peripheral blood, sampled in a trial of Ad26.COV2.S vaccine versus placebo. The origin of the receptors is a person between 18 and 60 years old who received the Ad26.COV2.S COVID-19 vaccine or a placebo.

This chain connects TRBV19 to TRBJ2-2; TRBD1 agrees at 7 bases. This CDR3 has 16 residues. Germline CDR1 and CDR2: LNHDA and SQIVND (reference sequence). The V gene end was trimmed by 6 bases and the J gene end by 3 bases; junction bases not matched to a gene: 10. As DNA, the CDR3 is TGTGCCAGTAGACCTATATGGGACAGTCACACCGGGGAGCTGTTTTTT. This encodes CASRPIWDSHTGELFF.

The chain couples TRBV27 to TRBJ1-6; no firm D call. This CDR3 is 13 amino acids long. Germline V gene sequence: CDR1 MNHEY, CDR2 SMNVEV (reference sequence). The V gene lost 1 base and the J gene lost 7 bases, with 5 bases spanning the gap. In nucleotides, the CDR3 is TGTGCCAGCAGTTTATTGGGGAATTCACCCCTCCACTTT. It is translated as CASSLLGNSPLHF.

The CDR3 is CASSHTDRNTGELFF. The CDR3 DNA is TGTGCCAGCAGCCACACCGACAGAAACACCGGGGAGCTGTTTTTT. The genes are TRBV7-9 and TRBJ2-2, with D tentatively TRBD1 (5 bases). Germline CDR1 and CDR2: SEHNR and FQNEAQ (reference sequence). V gave up 5 bases and J gave up 2 bases, with 12 bases separating them. This CDR3 spans 15 amino acids. The complete variable domain, with remaining parts taken from reference TRBV7-9 and TRBJ2-2, reads DTGVSQNPRHKITKRGQNVTFRCDPISEHNRLYWYRQTLGQGPEFLTYFQNEAQLEKSRLLSDRFSAERPKGSFSTLEIQRTEQGDSAMYLCASSHTDRNTGELFFGEGSRLTVL.